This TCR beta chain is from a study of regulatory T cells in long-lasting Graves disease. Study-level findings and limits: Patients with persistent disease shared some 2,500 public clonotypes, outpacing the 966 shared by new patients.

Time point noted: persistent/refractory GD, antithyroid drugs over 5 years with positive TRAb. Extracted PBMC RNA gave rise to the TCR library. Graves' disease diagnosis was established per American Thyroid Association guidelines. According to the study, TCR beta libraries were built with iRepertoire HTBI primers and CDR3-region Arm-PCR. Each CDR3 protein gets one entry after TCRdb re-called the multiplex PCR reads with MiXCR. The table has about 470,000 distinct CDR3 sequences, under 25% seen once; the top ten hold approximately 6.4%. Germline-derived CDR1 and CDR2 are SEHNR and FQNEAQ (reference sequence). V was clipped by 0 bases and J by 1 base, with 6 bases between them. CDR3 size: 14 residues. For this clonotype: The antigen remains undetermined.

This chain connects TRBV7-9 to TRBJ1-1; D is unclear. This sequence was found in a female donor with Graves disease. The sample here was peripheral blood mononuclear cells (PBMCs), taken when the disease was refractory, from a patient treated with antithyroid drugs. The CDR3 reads CASSLAEENTEAFF. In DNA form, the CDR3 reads TGTGCCAGCAGCTTAGCGGAGGAGAACACTGAAGCTTTCTTT. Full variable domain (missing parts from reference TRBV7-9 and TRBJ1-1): DTGVSQNPRHKITKRGQNVTFRCDPISEHNRLYWYRQTLGQGPEFLTYFQNEAQLEKSRLLSDRFSAERPKGSFSTLEIQRTEQGDSAMYLCASSLAEENTEAFFGQGTRLTVV.